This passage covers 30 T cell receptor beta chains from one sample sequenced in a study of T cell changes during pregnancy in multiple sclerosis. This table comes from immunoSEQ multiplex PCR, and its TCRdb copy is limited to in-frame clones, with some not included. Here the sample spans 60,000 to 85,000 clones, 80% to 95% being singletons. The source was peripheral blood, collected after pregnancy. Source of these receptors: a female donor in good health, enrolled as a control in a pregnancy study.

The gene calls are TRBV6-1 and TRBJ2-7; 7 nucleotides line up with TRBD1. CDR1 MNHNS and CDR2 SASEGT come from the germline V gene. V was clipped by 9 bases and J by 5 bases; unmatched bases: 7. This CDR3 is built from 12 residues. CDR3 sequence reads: CARPDRVHEQYF. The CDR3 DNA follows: TGTGCCAGACCCGACAGGGTCCACGAGCAGTACTTC.

CDR3 nucleotides: TGTGCCAGCAGCTTAGCGCGGGCAGTCGACGCTGAAAAACTGTTTTTT. Encoded protein: CASSLARAVDAEKLFF. The rearrangement links TRBV7-2 to TRBJ1-4, with D unresolved. Germline values: CDR1 SGHTA, CDR2 FQGNSA. This CDR3 spans 16 amino acids. Trimming removed 0 bases from V and 7 bases from J, with 15 bases in between.

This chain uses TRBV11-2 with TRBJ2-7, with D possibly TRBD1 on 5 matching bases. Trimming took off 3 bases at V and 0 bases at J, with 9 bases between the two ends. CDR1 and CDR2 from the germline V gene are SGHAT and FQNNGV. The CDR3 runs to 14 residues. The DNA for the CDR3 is TGTGCCAGCAGCTTCAGGGTCGGCTCCTACGAGCAGTACTTC. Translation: CASSFRVGSYEQYF.

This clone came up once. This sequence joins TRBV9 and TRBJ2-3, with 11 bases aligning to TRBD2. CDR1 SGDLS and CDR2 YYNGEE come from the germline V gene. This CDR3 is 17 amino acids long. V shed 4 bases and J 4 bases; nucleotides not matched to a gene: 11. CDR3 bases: TGTGCCAGCAGCCCCCGGACTAGCGGGCCTGGGGCAGATACGCAGTATTTT. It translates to CASSPRTSGPGADTQYF.

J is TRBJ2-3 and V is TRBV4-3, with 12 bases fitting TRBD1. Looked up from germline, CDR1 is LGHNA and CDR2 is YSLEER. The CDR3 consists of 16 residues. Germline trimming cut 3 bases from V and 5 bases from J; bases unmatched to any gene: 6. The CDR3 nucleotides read TGCGCCAGCAGCCACCTGGGACAGGGGGCGCGAGATACGCAGTATTTT. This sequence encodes CASSHLGQGARDTQYF.

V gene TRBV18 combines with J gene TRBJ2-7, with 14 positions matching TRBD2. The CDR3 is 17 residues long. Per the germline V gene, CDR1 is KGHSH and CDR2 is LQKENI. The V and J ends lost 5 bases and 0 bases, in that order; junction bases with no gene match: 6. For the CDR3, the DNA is TGTGCCAGCTCATCGGGACTAGCGGGGGCAAGCTCCTACGAGCAGTACTTC. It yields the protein CASSSGLAGASSYEQYF.

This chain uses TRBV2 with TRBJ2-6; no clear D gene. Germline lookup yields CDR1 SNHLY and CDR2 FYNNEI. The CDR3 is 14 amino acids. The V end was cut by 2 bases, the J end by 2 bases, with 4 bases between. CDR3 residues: CASSEQAGANVLTF. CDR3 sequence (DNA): TGTGCCAGCAGTGAACAGGCTGGGGCCAACGTCCTGACTTTC.

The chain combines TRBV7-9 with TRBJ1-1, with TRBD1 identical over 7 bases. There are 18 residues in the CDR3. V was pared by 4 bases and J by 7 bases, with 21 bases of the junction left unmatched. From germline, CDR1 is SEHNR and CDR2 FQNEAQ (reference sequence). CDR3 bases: TGTGCCAGCAGCTCCCTATACGGCCGGGACAGCATTGAAATTGAAGCTTTCTTT. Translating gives CASSSLYGRDSIEIEAFF. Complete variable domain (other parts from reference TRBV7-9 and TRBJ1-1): DTGVSQNPRHKITKRGQNVTFRCDPISEHNRLYWYRQTLGQGPEFLTYFQNEAQLEKSRLLSDRFSAERPKGSFSTLEIQRTEQGDSAMYLCASSSLYGRDSIEIEAFFGQGTRLTVV.

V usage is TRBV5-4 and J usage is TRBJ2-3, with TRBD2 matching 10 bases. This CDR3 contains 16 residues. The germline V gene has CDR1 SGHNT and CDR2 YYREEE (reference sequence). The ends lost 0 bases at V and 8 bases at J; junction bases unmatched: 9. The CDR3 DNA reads TGTGCCAGCAGCTTGGCGAGTGGGACTAGCGAAGCTACGCAGTATTTT. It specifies CASSLASGTSEATQYF.

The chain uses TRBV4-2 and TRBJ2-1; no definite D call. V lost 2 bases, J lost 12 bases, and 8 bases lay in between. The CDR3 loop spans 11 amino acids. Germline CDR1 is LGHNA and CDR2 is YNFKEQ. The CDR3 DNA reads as TGTGCCAGCAGCCAAACCGGGTGGCAGTTCTTC. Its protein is CASSQTGWQFF.

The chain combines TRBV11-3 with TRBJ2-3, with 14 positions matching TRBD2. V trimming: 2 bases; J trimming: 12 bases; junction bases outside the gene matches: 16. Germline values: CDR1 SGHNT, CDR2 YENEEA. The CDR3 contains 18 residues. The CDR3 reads CASSLSQPGLAGGPIQYF. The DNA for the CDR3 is TGTGCCAGCAGCTTATCCCAACCCGGACTAGCGGGAGGTCCTATACAGTATTTT.

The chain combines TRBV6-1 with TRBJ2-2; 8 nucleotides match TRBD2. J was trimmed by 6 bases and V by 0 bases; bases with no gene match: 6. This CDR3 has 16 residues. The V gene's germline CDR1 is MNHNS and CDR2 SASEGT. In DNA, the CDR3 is TGTGCCAGCAGTGAAGCGCCGGGAGGGTGGGCCGGGGAGCTGTTTTTT. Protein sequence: CASSEAPGGWAGELFF.

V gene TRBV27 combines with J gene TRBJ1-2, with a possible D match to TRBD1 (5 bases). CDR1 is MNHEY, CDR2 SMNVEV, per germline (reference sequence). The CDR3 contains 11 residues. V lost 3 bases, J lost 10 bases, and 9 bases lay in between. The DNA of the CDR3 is TGTGCCAGCAGTTTTGGCGGGGCCTACACCTTC. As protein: CASSFGGAYTF.

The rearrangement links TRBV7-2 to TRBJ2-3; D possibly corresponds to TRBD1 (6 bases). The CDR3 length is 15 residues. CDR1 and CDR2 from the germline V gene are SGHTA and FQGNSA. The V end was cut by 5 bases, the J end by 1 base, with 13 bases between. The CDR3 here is CASSRGSPRTDTQYF. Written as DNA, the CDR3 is TGTGCCAGCAGCAGGGGGAGTCCGCGCACAGATACGCAGTATTTT.

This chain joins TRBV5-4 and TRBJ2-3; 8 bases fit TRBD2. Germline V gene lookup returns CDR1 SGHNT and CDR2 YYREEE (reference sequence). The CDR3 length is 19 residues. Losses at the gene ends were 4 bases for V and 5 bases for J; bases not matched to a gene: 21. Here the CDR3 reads CASSGGSSGPYAAGDTQYF. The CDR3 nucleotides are TGTGCCAGCAGCGGGGGCTCTAGCGGGCCTTACGCAGCGGGAGATACGCAGTATTTT.

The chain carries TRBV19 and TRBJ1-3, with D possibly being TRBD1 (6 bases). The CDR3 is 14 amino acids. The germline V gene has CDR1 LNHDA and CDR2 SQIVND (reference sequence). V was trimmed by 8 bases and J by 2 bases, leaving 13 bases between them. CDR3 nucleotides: TGTGCCAGTGGAACACAGGGTACTGGAAACACCATATATTTT. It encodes CASGTQGTGNTIYF.

CDR3: CASSYSQGGTEAFF. The CDR3 DNA sequence: TGTGCCAGCAGTTACTCCCAGGGTGGCACTGAAGCTTTCTTT. The V gene is TRBV6-6, the J gene TRBJ1-1, with a possible D match to TRBD1 (5 bases). CDR1 MNHNY and CDR2 SVGAGI come from the germline V gene (reference sequence). The germline V and J ends were trimmed by 0 bases and 4 bases, with 9 bases remaining between them. The CDR3 runs to 14 residues.

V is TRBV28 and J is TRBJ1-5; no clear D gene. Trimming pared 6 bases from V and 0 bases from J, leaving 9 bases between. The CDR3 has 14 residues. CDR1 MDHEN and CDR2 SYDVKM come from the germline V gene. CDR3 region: CASRPLNSNQPQHF. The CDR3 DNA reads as TGTGCCAGCAGACCCCTAAATAGCAATCAGCCCCAGCATTTT.

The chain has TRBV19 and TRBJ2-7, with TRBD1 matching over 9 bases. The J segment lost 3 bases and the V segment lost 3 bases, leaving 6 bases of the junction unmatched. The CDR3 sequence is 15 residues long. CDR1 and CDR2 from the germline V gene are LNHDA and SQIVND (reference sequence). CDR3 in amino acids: CASSIGGQGFYEQYF. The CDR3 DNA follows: TGTGCCAGTAGTATTGGGGGACAGGGTTTCTACGAGCAGTACTTC.

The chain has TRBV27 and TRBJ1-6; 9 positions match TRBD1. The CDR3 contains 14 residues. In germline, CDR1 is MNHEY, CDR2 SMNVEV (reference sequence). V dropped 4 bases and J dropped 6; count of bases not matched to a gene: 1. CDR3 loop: CASSYRGPNSPLHF. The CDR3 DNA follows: TGTGCCAGCAGTTACAGGGGGCCTAATTCACCCCTCCACTTT.

The CDR3 nucleotides read TGTGCCACCAGCAGAGATGATGGCAGGGTGAACTCCTACGAGCAGTACTTC. Protein: CATSRDDGRVNSYEQYF. The V gene is TRBV15, the J gene TRBJ2-7, with a weak D call TRBD1 (5 bases). Germline CDR1 is LNHNV and CDR2 is YYDKDF (reference sequence). CDR3 length: 17 amino acids. V lost 0 bases and J lost 0, with 15 bases in between.

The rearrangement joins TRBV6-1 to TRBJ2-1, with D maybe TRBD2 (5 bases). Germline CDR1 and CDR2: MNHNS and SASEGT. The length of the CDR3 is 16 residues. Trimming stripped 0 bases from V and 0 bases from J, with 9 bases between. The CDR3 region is CASSEAERSSYNEQFF. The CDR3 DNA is TGTGCCAGCAGTGAAGCTGAGCGGAGCTCCTACAATGAGCAGTTCTTC.

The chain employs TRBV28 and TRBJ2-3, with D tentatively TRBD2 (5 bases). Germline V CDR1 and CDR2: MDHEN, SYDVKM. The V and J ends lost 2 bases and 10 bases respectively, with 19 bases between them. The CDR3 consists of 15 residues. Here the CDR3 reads CASSLRDYRLLSQYF. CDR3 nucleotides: TGTGCCAGCAGTTTACGAGACTACCGACTTCTATCGCAGTATTTT.

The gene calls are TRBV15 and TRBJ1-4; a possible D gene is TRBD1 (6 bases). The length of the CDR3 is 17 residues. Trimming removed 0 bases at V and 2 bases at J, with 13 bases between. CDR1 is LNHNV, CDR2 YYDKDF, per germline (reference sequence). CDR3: CATSREQGGATNEKLFF. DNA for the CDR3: TGTGCCACCAGCAGAGAACAGGGAGGGGCTACTAATGAAAAACTGTTTTTT.

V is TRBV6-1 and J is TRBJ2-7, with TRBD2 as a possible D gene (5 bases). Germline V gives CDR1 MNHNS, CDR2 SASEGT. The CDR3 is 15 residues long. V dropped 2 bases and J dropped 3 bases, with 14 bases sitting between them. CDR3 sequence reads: CASSERVWESYEQYF. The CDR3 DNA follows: TGTGCCAGCAGTGAAAGGGTGTGGGAGAGCTACGAGCAGTACTTC.

DNA for the CDR3: TGTGCCTGGAGTGTACTAAGGTTCGGTAGCTCCTACGAGCAGTACTTC. This encodes CAWSVLRFGSSYEQYF. V gene TRBV30 combines with J gene TRBJ2-7; unclear D gene. With 0 bases removed from V and 0 bases from J, the gap between germline ends came to 15 bases. This CDR3 contains 16 residues. Looked up from germline, CDR1 is GTSNPN and CDR2 is SVGIG (reference sequence).

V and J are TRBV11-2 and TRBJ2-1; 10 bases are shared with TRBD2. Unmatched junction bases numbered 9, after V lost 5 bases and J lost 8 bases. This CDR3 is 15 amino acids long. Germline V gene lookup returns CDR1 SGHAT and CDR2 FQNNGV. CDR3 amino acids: CASSHPSGSGDEQFF. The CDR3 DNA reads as TGTGCCAGCAGCCACCCTAGCGGGAGTGGTGATGAGCAGTTCTTC.

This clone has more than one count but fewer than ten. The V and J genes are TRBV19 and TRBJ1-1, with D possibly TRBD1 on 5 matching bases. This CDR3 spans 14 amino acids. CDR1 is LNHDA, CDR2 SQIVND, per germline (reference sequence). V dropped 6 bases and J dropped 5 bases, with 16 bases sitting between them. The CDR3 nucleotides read TGTGCCAGTAGGAGGAGGGGAGGGCGAACTGAAGCTTTCTTT. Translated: CASRRRGGRTEAFF.

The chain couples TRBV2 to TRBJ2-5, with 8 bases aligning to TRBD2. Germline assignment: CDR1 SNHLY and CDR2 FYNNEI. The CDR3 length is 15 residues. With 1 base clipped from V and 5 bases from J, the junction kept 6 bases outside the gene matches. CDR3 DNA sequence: TGTGCCAGCAGTGAAGGTCTCGGGAGGGGGGAGACCCAGTACTTC. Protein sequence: CASSEGLGRGETQYF.

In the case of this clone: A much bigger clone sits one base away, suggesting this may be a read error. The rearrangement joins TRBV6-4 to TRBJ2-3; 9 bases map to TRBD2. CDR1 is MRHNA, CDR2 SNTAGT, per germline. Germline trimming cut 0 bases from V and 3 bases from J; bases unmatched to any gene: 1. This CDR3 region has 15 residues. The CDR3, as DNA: TGTGCCAGCAGTGACTCTAGCGGGAGAACAGATACGCAGTATTTT. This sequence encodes CASSDSSGRTDTQYF.